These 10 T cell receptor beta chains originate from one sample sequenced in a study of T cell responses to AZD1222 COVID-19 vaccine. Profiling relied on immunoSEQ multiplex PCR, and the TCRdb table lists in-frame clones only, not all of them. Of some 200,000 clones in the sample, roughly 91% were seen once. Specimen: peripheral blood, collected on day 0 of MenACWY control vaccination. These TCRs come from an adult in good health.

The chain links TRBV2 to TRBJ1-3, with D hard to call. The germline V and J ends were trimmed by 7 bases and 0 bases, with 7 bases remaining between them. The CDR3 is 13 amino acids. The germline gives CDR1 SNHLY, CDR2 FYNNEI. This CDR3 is CASTPSSGNTIYF. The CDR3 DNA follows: TGTGCCAGCACGCCGAGCTCTGGAAACACCATATATTTT.

The CDR3 protein is CAWRDTGRPDRYTF. For the CDR3, the DNA is TGTGCCTGGAGGGATACAGGGCGCCCGGATCGCTACACCTTC. The chain recombines TRBV30 with TRBJ1-2; TRBD1 might be the D (6 bases). The CDR3 length is 14 residues. V lost 3 bases, J lost 9 bases, and 20 bases lay in between. The germline CDR1 and CDR2 sequences are GTSNPN and SVGIG (reference sequence).

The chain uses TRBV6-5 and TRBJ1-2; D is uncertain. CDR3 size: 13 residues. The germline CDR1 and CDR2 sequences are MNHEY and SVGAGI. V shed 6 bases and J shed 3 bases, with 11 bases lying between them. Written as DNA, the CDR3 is TGTGCCAGCAGAAGGGAATCCCACTATGGCTACACCTTC. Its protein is CASRRESHYGYTF.

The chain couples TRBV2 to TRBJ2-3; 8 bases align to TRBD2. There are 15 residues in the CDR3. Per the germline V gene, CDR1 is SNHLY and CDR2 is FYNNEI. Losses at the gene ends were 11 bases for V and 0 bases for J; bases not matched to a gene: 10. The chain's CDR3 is CASARRGVSTDTQYF. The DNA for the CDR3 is TGTGCCTCGGCCCGGCGGGGGGTCAGCACAGATACGCAGTATTTT.

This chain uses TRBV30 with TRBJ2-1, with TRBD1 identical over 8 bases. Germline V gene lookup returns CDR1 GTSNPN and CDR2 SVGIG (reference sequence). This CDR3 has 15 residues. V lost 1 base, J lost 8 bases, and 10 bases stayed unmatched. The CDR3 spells CAWSGRRGHLDEQFF. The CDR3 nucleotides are TGTGCCTGGAGTGGGCGCAGGGGGCACTTGGATGAGCAGTTCTTC.

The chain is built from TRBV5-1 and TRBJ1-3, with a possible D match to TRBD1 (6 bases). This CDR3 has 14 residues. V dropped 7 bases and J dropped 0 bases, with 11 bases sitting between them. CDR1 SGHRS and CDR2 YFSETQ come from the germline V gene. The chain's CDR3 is CASHQGSSGNTIYF. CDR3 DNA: TGCGCCAGCCACCAGGGGAGCTCTGGAAACACCATATATTTT.

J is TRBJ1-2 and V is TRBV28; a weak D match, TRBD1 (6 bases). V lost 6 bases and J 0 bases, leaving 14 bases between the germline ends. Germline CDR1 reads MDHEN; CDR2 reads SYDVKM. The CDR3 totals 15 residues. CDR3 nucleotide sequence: TGTGCCAGCAGCCCCTCGGACAGACCTAACTATGGCTACACCTTC. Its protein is CASSPSDRPNYGYTF.

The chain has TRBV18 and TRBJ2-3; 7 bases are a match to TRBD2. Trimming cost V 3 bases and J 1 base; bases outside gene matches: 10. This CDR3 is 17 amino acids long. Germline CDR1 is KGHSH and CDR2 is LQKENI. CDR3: CASSPQRGGAGTDTQYF. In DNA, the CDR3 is TGTGCCAGCTCACCCCAGAGGGGAGGGGCTGGCACAGATACGCAGTATTTT.

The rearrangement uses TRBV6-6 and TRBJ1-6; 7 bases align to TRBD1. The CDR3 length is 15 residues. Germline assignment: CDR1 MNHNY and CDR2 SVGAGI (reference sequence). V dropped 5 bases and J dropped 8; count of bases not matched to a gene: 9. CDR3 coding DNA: TGTGCCAGCAGTACAAACAGGGGTAGTGATTCACCCCTCCACTTT. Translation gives CASSTNRGSDSPLHF.

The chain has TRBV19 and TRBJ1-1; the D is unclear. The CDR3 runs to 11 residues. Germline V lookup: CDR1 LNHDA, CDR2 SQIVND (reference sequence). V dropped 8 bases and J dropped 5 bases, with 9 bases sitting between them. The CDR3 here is CASLWRTEAFF. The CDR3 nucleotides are TGTGCCAGTTTATGGCGGACTGAAGCTTTCTTT.